This TCR beta chain was sequenced for a study of early T cells in non-severe SARS-CoV-2 infection. Study details: Sequenced material consisted of bulk RNA (from unsorted whole blood), and chains were unpaired.

Individual cDNA molecules each received unique molecular identifiers attached to them. TCRdb re-called the 5' RACE reads with MiXCR, one entry per CDR3 protein. This sample carries about 50,000 distinct CDR3 sequences, about 9.3% of them seen once, and the ten largest clones take 15%. The germline V gene has CDR1 SGHNT and CDR2 YYREEE (reference sequence). V shed 5 bases, J shed 4 bases, and the junction held 7 bases outside the gene matches. The CDR3 runs 14 residues. The TCR was taken from an adult who was a healthcare worker with PCR-confirmed SARS-CoV-2 infection or an uninfected control (not recorded which). The specimen sequenced was whole blood. The V gene is TRBV5-4, the J gene TRBJ2-7; 9 nucleotides line up with TRBD2. The CDR3, as DNA: TGTGCCAGCAGTCCCGGGACTAGCTGGTACGAGCAGTACTTC. This translates into CASSPGTSWYEQYF. Full variable domain (missing parts from reference TRBV5-4 and TRBJ2-7): ETGVTQSPTHLIKTRGQQVTLRCSSQSGHNTVSWYQQALGQGPQFIFQYYREEENGRGNFPPRFSGLQFPNYSSELNVNALELDDSALYLCASSPGTSWYEQYFGPGTRLTVT.